This entry features one TCR beta chain sequence. The CDR3 is 15 residues long. Germline CDR1 LNHNV, CDR2 YYDKDF (reference sequence). The V and J ends lost 4 bases and 4 bases respectively, with 14 bases between them. MiXCR was run by TCRdb on the 5' RACE reads, yielding one entry per CDR3 protein. The sample shows 300,000 to 400,000 distinct CDR3 sequences, around 30% of them seen only once. The source of the sample is a study of T-cell memory formation after mild COVID-19. Source material: PBMCs or a T cell subset sorted from them (not recorded which). The V and J genes are TRBV15 and TRBJ2-1; no definite D call. This TCR derives from an adult woman who had mild COVID-19 (a few samples of this study predate the infection). Cell type and time point are not known. This chain's CDR3 is CATSNSKNPYNEQFF. CDR3 bases: TGTGCCACCAGCAATTCAAAAAACCCGTACAATGAGCAGTTCTTC.